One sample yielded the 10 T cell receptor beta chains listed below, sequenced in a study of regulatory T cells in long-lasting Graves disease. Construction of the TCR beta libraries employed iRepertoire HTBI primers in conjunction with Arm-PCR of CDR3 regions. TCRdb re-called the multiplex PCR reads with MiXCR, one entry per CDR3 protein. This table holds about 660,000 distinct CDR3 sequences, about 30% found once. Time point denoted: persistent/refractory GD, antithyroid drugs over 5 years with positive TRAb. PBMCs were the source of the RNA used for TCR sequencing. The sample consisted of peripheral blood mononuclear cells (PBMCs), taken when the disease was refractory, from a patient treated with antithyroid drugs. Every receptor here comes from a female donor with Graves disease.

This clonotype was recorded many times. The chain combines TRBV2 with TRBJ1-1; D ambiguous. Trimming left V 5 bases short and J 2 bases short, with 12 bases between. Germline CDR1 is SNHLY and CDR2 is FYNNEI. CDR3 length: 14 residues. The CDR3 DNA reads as TGTGCCAGCAGTTACGGGCCGGGAAACACTGAAGCTTTCTTT. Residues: CASSYGPGNTEAFF. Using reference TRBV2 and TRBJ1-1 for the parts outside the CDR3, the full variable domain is EPEVTQTPSHQVTQMGQEVILRCVPISNHLYFYWYRQILGQKVEFLVSFYNNEISEKSEIFDDQFSVERPDGSNFTLKIRSTKLEDSAMYFCASSYGPGNTEAFFGQGTRLTVV.

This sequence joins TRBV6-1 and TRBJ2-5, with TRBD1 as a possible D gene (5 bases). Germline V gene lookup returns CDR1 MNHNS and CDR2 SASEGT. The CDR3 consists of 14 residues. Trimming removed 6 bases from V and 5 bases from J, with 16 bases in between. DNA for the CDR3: TGTGCCAGCAGCCCCGGGTTTTCAGGGGAGACCCAGTACTTC. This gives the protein CASSPGFSGETQYF.

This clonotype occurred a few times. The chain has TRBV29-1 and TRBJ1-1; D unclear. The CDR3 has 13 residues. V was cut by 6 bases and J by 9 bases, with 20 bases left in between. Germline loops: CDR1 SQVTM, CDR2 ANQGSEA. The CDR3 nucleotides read TGCAGCGTCCTTACGCTGGTTGGCGGTAAAGCTTTCTTT. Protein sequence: CSVLTLVGGKAFF.

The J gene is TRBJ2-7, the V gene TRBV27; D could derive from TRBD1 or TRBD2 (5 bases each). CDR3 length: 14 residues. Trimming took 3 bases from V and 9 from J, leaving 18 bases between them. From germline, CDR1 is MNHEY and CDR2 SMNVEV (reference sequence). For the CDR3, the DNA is TGTGCCAGCAGTTTTTTGTCGGACAACCGGGGGCAGTACTTC. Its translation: CASSFLSDNRGQYF.

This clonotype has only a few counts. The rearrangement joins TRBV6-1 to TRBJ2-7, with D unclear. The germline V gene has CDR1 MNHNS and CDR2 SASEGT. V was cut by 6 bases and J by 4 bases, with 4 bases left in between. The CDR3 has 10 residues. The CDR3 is CASSKYEQYF. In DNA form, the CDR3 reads TGTGCCAGCAGCAAGTACGAGCAGTACTTC.

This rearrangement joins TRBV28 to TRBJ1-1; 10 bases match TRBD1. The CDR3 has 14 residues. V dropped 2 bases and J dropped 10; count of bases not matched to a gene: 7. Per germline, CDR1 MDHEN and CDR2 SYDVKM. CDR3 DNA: TGTGCCAGCAGTTTACCGGGACAGGGGAGTGCAGCTTTCTTT. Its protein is CASSLPGQGSAAFF.

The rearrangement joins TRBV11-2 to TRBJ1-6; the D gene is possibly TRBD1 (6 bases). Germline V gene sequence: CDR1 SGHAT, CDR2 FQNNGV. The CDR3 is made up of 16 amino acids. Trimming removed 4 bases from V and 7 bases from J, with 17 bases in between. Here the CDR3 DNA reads TGTGCCAGCAGCTCTCGCAATCAGGGGCGGAATTCACCCCTCCACTTT. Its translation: CASSSRNQGRNSPLHF. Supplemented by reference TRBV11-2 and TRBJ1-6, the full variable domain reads EAGVAQSPRYKIIEKRQSVAFWCNPISGHATLYWYQQILGQGPKLLIQFQNNGVVDDSQLPKDRFSAERLKGVDSTLKIQPAKLEDSAVYLCASSSRNQGRNSPLHFGNGTRLTVT.

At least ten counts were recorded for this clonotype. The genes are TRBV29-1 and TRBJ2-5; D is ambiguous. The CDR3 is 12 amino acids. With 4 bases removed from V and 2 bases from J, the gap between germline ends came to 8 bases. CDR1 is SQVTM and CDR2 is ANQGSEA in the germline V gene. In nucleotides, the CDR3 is TGCAGCGTTGTGTGGCAGCAAGAGACCCAGTACTTC. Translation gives CSVVWQQETQYF.

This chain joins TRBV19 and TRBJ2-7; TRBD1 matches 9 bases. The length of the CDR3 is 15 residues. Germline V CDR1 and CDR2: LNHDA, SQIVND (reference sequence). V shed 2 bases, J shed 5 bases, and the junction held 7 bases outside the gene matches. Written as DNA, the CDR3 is TGTGCCAGTAGTATAACTGGGACAGGGATCCACGAGCAGTACTTC. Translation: CASSITGTGIHEQYF.

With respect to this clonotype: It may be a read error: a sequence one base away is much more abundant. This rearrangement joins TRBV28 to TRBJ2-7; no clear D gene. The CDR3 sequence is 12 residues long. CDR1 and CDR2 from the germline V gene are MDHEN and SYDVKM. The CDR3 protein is CASSSWSYKQYF. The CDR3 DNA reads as TGTGCCAGCAGCTCGTGGTCCTACAAGCAGTACTTC.